These T cell receptor beta chains were read from a single sample in a study of T cell repertoires in ileal Crohn's disease. The assay was immunoSEQ multiplex PCR, and TCRdb's table has in-frame clones only and misses some. The sample includes about 7,400 clones, 70% to 75% of them seen just once. The sequenced sample consisted of ileal tissue. Source of these receptors: an adult with Crohn's disease. Each CDR3 is given with its conserved first and last residue. Fields, in order: D gene, J gene, V gene, clone size, CDR3 protein, CDR3 DNA. D genes are given only for firm matches. Clone size is given for some rows only: seen once, a few or many times, or a class if the clone is expanded.

>.|TRBJ1-2|TRBV7-2|once
CASSEPGNGYTF
TGTGCCAGCAGCGAGCCAGGGAATGGCTACACCTTC
>TRBD1|TRBJ1-1|TRBV29-1|.
CSVGGQGEAFF
TGCAGCGTTGGAGGACAGGGGGAAGCTTTCTTT
>TRBD2|TRBJ2-2|TRBV9|.
CASSVLAGGRAGELFF
TGTGCCAGCAGCGTCCTAGCGGGGGGGCGAGCCGGGGAGCTGTTTTTT
>TRBD1|TRBJ1-1|TRBV18|.
CASSEGQTNIEAFF
TGTGCCAGCTCAGAGGGACAGACTAATATTGAAGCTTTCTTT
>.|TRBJ2-5|TRBV2|.
CASNPTETQYF
TGTGCCAGCAATCCTACCGAGACCCAGTACTTC
>.|TRBJ1-6|TRBV2|.
CAGGSDRNSPLHF
TGTGCCGGAGGAAGCGACCGAAATTCACCCCTCCACTTT
>.|TRBJ2-2|TRBV13|large
CASSFRQVTGELFF
TGTGCCAGCAGTTTCCGCCAGGTCACCGGGGAGCTGTTTTTT
>TRBD2|TRBJ2-1|TRBV6-4|.
CASARSGTSGYNEQFF
TGTGCCAGCGCCCGAAGTGGGACTAGCGGGTACAATGAGCAGTTCTTC
>.|TRBJ2-1|TRBV27|.
CASSFLSLSDNEQFF
TGTGCCAGCAGTTTCCTGAGTCTCTCCGACAATGAGCAGTTCTTC
>.|TRBJ1-5|TRBV10-1|.
CASSEYGASNQPQHF
TGCGCCAGCAGTGAGTACGGTGCAAGCAATCAGCCCCAGCATTTT
>.|TRBJ1-3|TRBV5-6|few
CASGLLGLSSGNTIYF
TGTGCCAGCGGACTTTTAGGACTCAGCTCTGGAAACACCATATATTTT
>TRBD1|TRBJ2-5|TRBV5-1|large
CASSLTGGETQYF
TGCGCCAGCAGCTTGACAGGGGGGGAGACCCAGTACTTC
>.|TRBJ1-2|TRBV7-9|once
CASSLAYEGYTF
TGTGCCAGCAGCTTAGCCTACGAGGGCTACACCTTC
>.|TRBJ2-1|TRBV7-9|.
CASSGRDTGGKQFF
TGTGCCAGCAGCGGGCGGGACACGGGAGGAAAGCAGTTCTTC
>TRBD1|TRBJ1-3|TRBV5-1|few
CASGPDRAGGNTIYF
TGCGCCAGCGGGCCAGACAGGGCTGGTGGAAACACCATATATTTT
>TRBD1|TRBJ2-5|TRBV29-1|.
CSVRTGGGETQYF
TGCAGCGTAAGGACAGGGGGCGGGGAGACCCAGTACTTC
>TRBD1|TRBJ1-5|TRBV5-4|.
CASSRGGDGNQPQHF
TGTGCCAGCAGCCGAGGGGGCGACGGCAATCAGCCCCAGCATTTT
>.|TRBJ1-1|TRBV7-9|.
CASSSSRALEAFF
TGTGCCAGCAGCTCAAGTAGAGCCTTAGAAGCTTTCTTT
>TRBD1|TRBJ2-6|TRBV19|.
CASATGSGANVLTF
TGTGCCAGTGCGACAGGGTCTGGGGCCAACGTCCTGACTTTC
>TRBD1|TRBJ1-3|TRBV9|.
CASSAATGSYRSGNTIYF
TGTGCCAGCAGCGCAGCGACAGGGTCTTATCGCTCTGGAAACACCATATATTTT
>.|TRBJ1-1|TRBV19|.
CASSIGGGRGSNTEAFF
TGTGCCAGTAGCATTGGGGGGGGAAGGGGCTCGAACACTGAAGCTTTCTTT
>.|TRBJ1-2|TRBV18|.
CASSPARDSYGYTF
TGTGCCAGCTCACCAGCCAGGGATTCCTATGGCTACACCTTC
>.|TRBJ1-1|TRBV6-5|few
CASTLGASGNTEAFF
TGTGCCAGCACTCTGGGGGCTTCGGGGAACACTGAAGCTTTCTTT
>TRBD1|TRBJ1-1|TRBV7-2|once
CASSLRDRDEAFF
TGTGCCAGCAGCTTAAGGGACAGGGATGAAGCTTTCTTT
>.|TRBJ1-4|TRBV6-5|.
CASSSAGATNEKLFF
TGTGCCAGCAGTTCGGCAGGGGCCACTAATGAAAAACTGTTTTTT
>TRBD1|TRBJ2-1|TRBV11-1|once
CASSFGTGKFDEQFF
TGTGCCAGCAGCTTCGGGACAGGGAAATTCGATGAGCAGTTCTTC
>TRBD1|TRBJ2-3|TRBV2|.
CASTGTGGSDTQYF
TGTGCCAGCACAGGGACAGGGGGATCAGATACGCAGTATTTT
>.|TRBJ2-7|TRBV7-2|few
CASSLPGFVYEQYF
TGTGCCAGCAGCTTACCGGGGTTCGTCTACGAGCAGTACTTC
>.|TRBJ1-1|TRBV30|.
CASHGQTRGTEAFF
TGTGCCTCCCACGGACAGACCAGGGGCACTGAAGCTTTCTTT
>.|TRBJ2-2|TRBV18|.
CASSPRSPLRAGELFF
TGTGCCAGCTCACCACGAAGTCCCTTGAGGGCCGGGGAGCTGTTTTTT
>TRBD2|TRBJ2-2|TRBV5-4|.
CASSLVAGEIGGELFF
TGTGCCAGCAGCTTGGTAGCGGGGGAAATAGGAGGGGAGCTGTTTTTT
>.|TRBJ2-2|TRBV18|.
CASSAGSLNTGELFF
TGTGCCAGCTCAGCCGGGTCGTTGAACACCGGGGAGCTGTTTTTT
>TRBD1|TRBJ1-6|TRBV27|few
CASSLSQGAGTPLHF
TGTGCCAGCAGTTTATCCCAGGGGGCGGGCACACCCCTCCACTTT
>.|TRBJ1-5|TRBV2|.
CASSREGSQPQHF
TGTGCCAGCAGCAGGGAGGGGAGTCAGCCCCAGCATTTT
>.|TRBJ2-5|TRBV4-1|.
CASSQGPGEETQYF
TGCGCCAGCAGCCAGGGTCCAGGGGAGGAGACCCAGTACTTC
>.|TRBJ1-1|TRBV5-4|.
CASSKDEGYERAFF
TGTGCCAGCAGCAAAGACGAGGGTTATGAAAGGGCTTTCTTT